These 13 T cell receptor beta chains were sequenced from one sample in a study of early T cells in non-severe SARS-CoV-2 infection. TCRdb reprocessed the 5' RACE reads with MiXCR, giving one entry per CDR3 protein. This table has 25,000 to 35,000 distinct CDR3 sequences, 5.5% to 7% appearing once. The sample consisted of whole blood. These receptors came from an adult who was a healthcare worker with PCR-confirmed SARS-CoV-2 infection or an uninfected control (not recorded which).

Ten or more counts support this clonotype. The chain joins TRBV10-3 to TRBJ2-5; 8 bases align to TRBD2. The germline gives CDR1 ENHRY, CDR2 SYGVKD. The CDR3 contains 15 residues. J was trimmed by 3 bases and V by 3 bases; bases with no gene match: 6. The CDR3 is CAISDIGGGKETQYF. CDR3 nucleotides: TGTGCCATCAGTGATATAGGCGGGGGGAAAGAGACCCAGTACTTC.

The V call is TRBV7-9, the J call TRBJ2-2; TRBD2 might be the D (5 bases). Trimming stripped 4 bases from V and 2 bases from J, with 17 bases between. The V gene's germline CDR1 is SEHNR and CDR2 FQNEAQ (reference sequence). The CDR3 runs to 17 residues. Here the CDR3 DNA reads TGTGCCAGCAGCTCCCTGAGGGTCTCGGGAAACACCGGGGAGCTGTTTTTT. This translates into CASSSLRVSGNTGELFF.

This clonotype has ten or more counts. The J gene is TRBJ2-7, the V gene TRBV27; tentatively, D is TRBD1 (8 bases). Trimming removed 4 bases at V and 6 bases at J, with 19 bases between. The CDR3 contains 15 residues. CDR1 MNHEY and CDR2 SMNVEV come from the germline V gene (reference sequence). The CDR3 loop is CASSSYTTGEGEQYF. DNA for the CDR3: TGTGCCAGCAGTTCCTATACGACAGGGGAGGGCGAGCAGTACTTC.

This clonotype has only a few counts. The chain recombines TRBV28 with TRBJ2-1; D unclear. CDR1 is MDHEN and CDR2 is SYDVKM in the germline V gene. This CDR3 is built from 14 residues. Trimming pared 3 bases from V and 9 bases from J, leaving 15 bases between. In DNA form, the CDR3 reads TGTGCCAGCAGTTTTTGGGAAGGGAATACTGAGCAGTTCTTC. This codes for CASSFWEGNTEQFF. The complete variable domain, with remaining parts taken from reference TRBV28 and TRBJ2-1, reads DVKVTQSSRYLVKRTGEKVFLECVQDMDHENMFWYRQDPGLGLRLIYFSYDVKMKEKGDIPEGYSVSREKKERFSLILESASTNQTSMYLCASSFWEGNTEQFFGPGTRLTVL.

This clonotype was seen at least ten times. The chain joins TRBV6-1 to TRBJ2-7; a weak D match, TRBD1 (5 bases). Germline assignment: CDR1 MNHNS and CDR2 SASEGT. This CDR3 is built from 12 residues. Trimming took off 7 bases at V and 6 bases at J, with 13 bases between the two ends. In DNA form, the CDR3 reads TGTGCCAGCACCGGACAAGGGTTCGAGCAGTACTTC. This codes for CASTGQGFEQYF.

This clonotype was counted ten times or more. This chain links TRBV7-3 with TRBJ2-7; 9 bases align to TRBD1. The germline CDR1 and CDR2 sequences are SGHTA and FQGTGA. V was clipped by 4 bases and J by 5 bases; unmatched bases: 3. This CDR3 is 13 amino acids long. The CDR3 nucleotides are TGTGCCAGCAGCTCTACAGGGGGCAACGAGCAGTACTTC. Protein sequence: CASSSTGGNEQYF.

The table lists this clonotype with many counts. The CDR3 DNA is TGTGCCAGCAGCTTAGAGATCCTAAGCACAGATACGCAGTATTTT. Translation gives CASSLEILSTDTQYF. The genes are TRBV11-2 and TRBJ2-3; D is undetermined. CDR1 and CDR2 (germline): SGHAT, FQNNGV. CDR3 length equals 15 residues. The V end lost 0 bases, the J end lost 0 bases, and 7 bases lay between the germline ends.

This clonotype was seen many times. V usage is TRBV27 and J usage is TRBJ2-3; TRBD2 matches at 10 bases. V dropped 4 bases and J dropped 0; count of bases not matched to a gene: 4. This CDR3 spans 16 amino acids. Germline V gives CDR1 MNHEY, CDR2 SMNVEV (reference sequence). In nucleotides, the CDR3 is TGTGCCAGCAGTTCAGGACTAGCGGCTAGCACAGATACGCAGTATTTT. Residues: CASSSGLAASTDTQYF.

The chain employs TRBV27 and TRBJ2-1; 8 positions match TRBD1. From germline, CDR1 is MNHEY and CDR2 SMNVEV (reference sequence). Trimming at V came to 9 bases and at J to 10 bases, leaving 8 bases not matched to a gene. The CDR3 sequence is 12 residues long. CDR3 coding DNA: TGTGCCAGTAGACAGGGGCGGAACGAGCAGTTCTTC. Encoded protein: CASRQGRNEQFF.

The CDR3 nucleotides read TGTGCCAGCTCACCTAGACAGGGGACCACAGATACGCAGTATTTT. Protein: CASSPRQGTTDTQYF. The J gene is TRBJ2-3, the V gene TRBV18; 8 nucleotides line up with TRBD1. The length of the CDR3 is 15 residues. Losses at the gene ends were 3 bases for V and 2 bases for J; bases not matched to a gene: 4. Looked up from germline, CDR1 is KGHSH and CDR2 is LQKENI. The full variable domain, completed using reference TRBV18 and TRBJ2-3, is NAGVMQNPRHLVRRRGQEARLRCSPMKGHSHVYWYRQLPEEGLKFMVYLQKENIIDESGMPKERFSAEFPKEGPSILRIQQVVRGDSAAYFCASSPRQGTTDTQYFGPGTRLTVL.

The sample holds a few counts of this clonotype. The J gene is TRBJ2-1, the V gene TRBV3-1; D call uncertain. Germline V CDR1 and CDR2: LGHDT, YNNKEL (reference sequence). This CDR3 comprises 12 residues. V lost 2 bases, J lost 7 bases, and 6 bases lay in between. For the CDR3, the DNA is TGTGCCAGCAGCCAATACGGAAATGAGCAGTTCTTC. It codes for CASSQYGNEQFF.

This clonotype has ten or more counts. J is TRBJ1-1 and V is TRBV12-3 or TRBV12-4; D may be TRBD1 (6 bases). The CDR3 spans 15 residues. Trimming removed 6 bases from V and 4 bases from J, with 18 bases in between. The CDR3 DNA is TGTGCCAGCAGGCCCGGACAGACGGTCTTCACTGAAGCTTTCTTT. Translating gives CASRPGQTVFTEAFF.

The chain recombines TRBV19 with TRBJ1-1; D gene ambiguous. The CDR3 covers 12 residues. The germline V gene has CDR1 LNHDA and CDR2 SQIVND (reference sequence). Trimming removed 0 bases from V and 5 bases from J, with 4 bases in between. CDR3 coding DNA: TGTGCCAGTAGTATAGAAGGGACTGAAGCTTTCTTT. Encoded protein: CASSIEGTEAFF.